This T cell receptor beta chain comes out of a study of blood T cell repertoires in COVID-19. Study summary: The study drew acute and convalescent COVID-19 samples from the United States, Italy and Spain. T cells, B-cell-depleted T cells, or PBMCs provided the cDNA or gDNA that served as material.

Original data processing: Estimated nucleated cell counts came from reference gene primer amplification. Libraries were prepared by immunoSEQ multiplex PCR; TCRdb keeps only in-frame clonotypes and omits some of them. V, J and clone size derive from that table, while D and trimming were established from the DNA sequence. Among approximately 50,000 clones listed, about nine tenths were seen once. Germline V gene sequence: CDR1 LNHDA, CDR2 SQIVND (reference sequence). The CDR3 length is 14 residues. The junction had 7 bases not matched to a gene; V was cut back by 3 bases and J by 9 bases. The chain uses TRBV19 and TRBJ2-7; TRBD1 aligns across 11 bases. Sequencing used peripheral blood. The clonotype originates from a man aged 35 to 55 with acute or convalescent COVID-19. CDR3 nucleotide sequence: TGTGCCAGTAGTATTCCGGGACAGGGGGGCGCGCAGTACTTC. Its translation: CASSIPGQGGAQYF.